The entry below gives a single T cell receptor beta chain sequence along with its context. Its target is not known. The data are from a study of identical twins. General study results and limits: Out-of-frame sharing of TCR alpha in monozygotic twins was underestimated by models.

A universal primer binding site was introduced by template switching. The final cDNA contained unique molecular identifiers. MiXCR, run by TCRdb on the 5' RACE reads, gives a single entry per CDR3 protein. The sample includes approximately 620,000 distinct CDR3 sequences, roughly 8% of them seen just once. Germline CDR1 is LNHNV and CDR2 is YYDKDF (reference sequence). CDR3 size: 17 residues. The ends were cut back, 1 base at V and 0 bases at J, with 10 bases in the middle. This sample also belongs to another study, concerning yellow fever vaccine responses in identical twins.

This TCR was recovered from a woman between 18 and 29 years old in good health. The chain joins TRBV15 to TRBJ1-6; possibly TRBD1 for D (6 bases). The sequenced sample was PBMCs. The CDR3 DNA is TGTGCCACCAGCAGAGGCAGGGGAGGCTCCTATAATTCACCCCTCCACTTT. Protein product: CATSRGRGGSYNSPLHF.